Described below is a single T cell receptor beta chain sequence and its context. Per the original data handling: Reference gene primer amplification gave nucleated cell count estimates. Clones were sequenced by immunoSEQ multiplex PCR, and TCRdb holds only the in-frame ones, with some missing. That table is the source of V, J and clone size, and D and trimming were worked out from the DNA. The table lists about 180,000 clones, around 80% of them singletons. Trimming at V came to 3 bases and at J to 4 bases, leaving 3 bases not matched to a gene. This CDR3 has 14 amino acids. Germline V lookup: CDR1 SGDLS, CDR2 YYNGEE. This sample is drawn from a study of blood T cell repertoires in COVID-19. About the study: Some COVID-19 samples were acute and others convalescent; all came from the United States, Italy and Spain. Sample material is recorded as cDNA or gDNA derived from T cells, B-cell-depleted T cells, or PBMCs.

This sequence was found in a man between 65 and 85 years old with active or convalescent COVID-19. The gene calls are TRBV9 and TRBJ2-1; 8 bases align to TRBD1. Material for sequencing was peripheral blood. The CDR3, as DNA: TGTGCCAGCAGCGACAGGGGGACTTACAATGAGCAGTTCTTC. As protein: CASSDRGTYNEQFF.